One sample yielded the 20 T cell receptor beta chains listed below, sequenced in a study of long-term antiretroviral therapy in people with HIV (dated by TCRdb to the early 2020s). The immunoSEQ hsTCRB v3.0 assay was used at survey level resolution to sequence the TRB variable region. The table was pulled from immuneACCESS by TCRdb, which kept in-frame rearrangements only. Such tables lose some clones; where checked, under half of the loss comes from unresolved V genes, and the rest has no known cause. Counted in this sample were tens of thousands of clones; 86% of them appeared once. The biggest ten clones account for around 4.2% of the sample. The sequencing here drew on unsorted PBMCs, taken just before starting antiretroviral therapy. The origin of the receptors is a woman aged 18-29 years with HIV.

This chain joins TRBV28 and TRBJ2-7; TRBD2 matches 9 bases. The CDR3 has 14 amino acids. The V and J ends lost 10 bases and 2 bases, in that order; junction bases with no gene match: 9. The germline V gene has CDR1 MDHEN and CDR2 SYDVKM. The CDR3 sequence: CATTIGGRAYEQYF. The CDR3 region has the DNA TGTGCCACCACCATCGGCGGGAGGGCCTACGAGCAGTACTTC.

This sequence joins TRBV7-4 and TRBJ1-1, with 7 bases identical to TRBD1. Trimming took 1 base from V and 1 from J; bases not matched to a gene: 6. Germline CDR1 reads SGHVT; CDR2 reads SQSDAQ. The CDR3 sequence is 16 residues long. CDR3 nucleotide sequence: TGTGCCAGCAGCTTAGAGCTCAGGGGGTGGAACACTGAAGCTTTCTTT. Amino acids: CASSLELRGWNTEAFF.

The chain recombines TRBV13 with TRBJ1-2; D gene unclear. This CDR3 contains 15 residues. The V end lost 1 base, the J end lost 2 bases, and 11 bases lay between the germline ends. CDR1 PRHDT and CDR2 FYEKMQ come from the germline V gene (reference sequence). Here the CDR3 DNA reads TGTGCCAGCAGCTTAGCCCTGGCAGTAAACTATGGCTACACCTTC. Translation: CASSLALAVNYGYTF.

J is TRBJ2-7 and V is TRBV11-2; D not certain. V was cut by 4 bases and J by 3 bases, with 4 bases left in between. The germline gives CDR1 SGHAT, CDR2 FQNNGV. This CDR3 spans 11 amino acids. CDR3 amino acids: CASSSIYEQYF. The CDR3 DNA follows: TGTGCCAGCAGCTCCATCTACGAGCAGTACTTC.

The V gene is TRBV5-1, the J gene TRBJ1-4; D not certain. This CDR3 contains 14 residues. Trimming cost V 4 bases and J 8 bases, with 15 bases left between them. The V gene's germline CDR1 is SGHRS and CDR2 YFSETQ. The CDR3 DNA reads TGCGCCAGCAGCCTGGACTGGGGTGGGGAAAAACTGTTTTTT. Translated: CASSLDWGGEKLFF. Full variable domain (outside the CDR3, taken from reference TRBV5-1 and TRBJ1-4): KAGVTQTPRYLIKTRGQQVTLSCSPISGHRSVSWYQQTPGQGLQFLFEYFSETQRNKGNFPGRFSGRQFSNSRSEMNVSTLELGDSALYLCASSLDWGGEKLFFGSGTQLSVL.

The V call is TRBV18, the J call TRBJ1-1, with no clear D. V lost 3 bases and J lost 1, with 6 bases in between. This CDR3 comprises 13 residues. Germline lookup yields CDR1 KGHSH and CDR2 LQKENI. The CDR3 region has the DNA TGTGCCAGCTCACCCCAGAAGAACACTGAAGCTTTCTTT. Its translation is CASSPQKNTEAFF.

As for this clone: The junction does not match germline at one end; this may be a read error. The rearrangement joins TRBV19 to TRBJ2-5, with D possibly TRBD2 on 7 matching bases. The CDR3 is made up of 14 amino acids. The germline V gene has CDR1 LNHDA and CDR2 SQIVND (reference sequence). CDR3 coding DNA: TGTGCCTCCTCTGGGGAGGGGGGAAGAGAGGCCCAGTACTTC. As protein: CASSGEGGREAQYF. Filled out from reference TRBV19 and TRBJ2-5, the complete variable domain reads DGGITQSPKYLFRKEGQNVTLSCEQNLNHDAMYWYRQDPGQGLRLIYYSQIVNDFQKGDIAEGYSVSREKKESFPLTVTSAQKNPTAFYLCASSGEGGREAQYFGPGTRLLVL.

The J gene is TRBJ2-7, the V gene TRBV11-3; 14 nucleotides align to TRBD2. The J segment lost 5 bases and the V segment lost 4 bases, leaving 16 bases of the junction unmatched. Germline lookup yields CDR1 SGHNT and CDR2 YENEEA. CDR3 length: 19 amino acids. The CDR3 region has the DNA TGTGCCAGCAGCTGGAGGGGAGGGGGACTAGCGGGAGTTTGGAACGAGCAGTACTTC. Protein sequence: CASSWRGGGLAGVWNEQYF.

The table lists this clone with a count of one. This chain joins TRBV7-2 and TRBJ2-2; D is ambiguous. The CDR3 is 15 residues long. V was trimmed by 5 bases and J by 2 bases, leaving 12 bases between them. Germline V gene data show CDR1 as SGHTA and CDR2 as FQGNSA. As DNA, the CDR3 is TGTGCCAGCAGCCAGAGCGCGATCAACACCGGGGAGCTGTTTTTT. Amino acid sequence: CASSQSAINTGELFF.

The rearrangement uses TRBV5-4 and TRBJ1-6; D remains ambiguous. The CDR3 is made up of 16 amino acids. Germline loops: CDR1 SGHNT, CDR2 YYREEE (reference sequence). Trimming cost V 4 bases and J 0 bases, with 11 bases left between them. The CDR3 loop is CASSIDLSSYNSPLHF. CDR3 nucleotides: TGTGCCAGCAGCATTGATCTGAGCTCCTATAATTCACCCCTCCACTTT.

J is TRBJ1-3 and V is TRBV2; D call uncertain. The V end lost 10 bases, the J end lost 0 bases, and 13 bases lay between the germline ends. This CDR3 spans 14 amino acids. Germline loops: CDR1 SNHLY, CDR2 FYNNEI. CDR3 protein: CAILHTLSGNTIYF. Written as DNA, the CDR3 is TGTGCCATCTTACATACCCTCTCTGGAAACACCATATATTTT.

V gene TRBV5-8 combines with J gene TRBJ2-1; TRBD2 might be the D (5 bases). The V and J ends lost 0 bases and 3 bases respectively, with 7 bases between them. The CDR3 has 14 residues. The germline V gene has CDR1 SGHTS and CDR2 YDEGEE. The CDR3 is CASSLELDYNEQFF. The CDR3 DNA follows: TGTGCCAGCAGCTTGGAACTAGACTACAATGAGCAGTTCTTC.

This chain links TRBV28 with TRBJ1-1; no definite D call. Trimming stripped 6 bases from V and 0 bases from J, with 14 bases between. Germline loops: CDR1 MDHEN, CDR2 SYDVKM. The CDR3 has 15 residues. The CDR3 nucleotides read TGTGCCAGCAGGGGAGGGTTCGTGTTGAACACTGAAGCTTTCTTT. Translating it yields CASRGGFVLNTEAFF.

V usage is TRBV28 and J usage is TRBJ1-2; a weak D match, TRBD1 (6 bases). With 8 bases removed from V and 0 bases from J, the gap between germline ends came to 16 bases. The CDR3 runs to 15 residues. Per germline, CDR1 MDHEN and CDR2 SYDVKM. CDR3 in DNA: TGTGCCAGCTTCCTCGGGGGCAGACCTAACTATGGCTACACCTTC. It yields the protein CASFLGGRPNYGYTF.

The rearrangement links TRBV7-9 to TRBJ2-7; TRBD1 matches 9 bases. The V segment lost 4 bases and the J segment 2 bases; nucleotides outside the gene matches: 6. Germline lookup yields CDR1 SEHNR and CDR2 FQNEAQ (reference sequence). The CDR3 length is 15 residues. CDR3 amino acids: CASSWPGQGAYEQYF. CDR3 DNA: TGTGCCAGCAGCTGGCCGGGACAGGGAGCCTACGAGCAGTACTTC.

The rearrangement uses TRBV6-5 and TRBJ2-7; 8 bases match TRBD2. V lost 5 bases to trimming and J lost 6 bases; unmatched junction nucleotides: 9. This CDR3 comprises 14 residues. The germline gives CDR1 MNHEY, CDR2 SVGAGI. The chain's CDR3 is CASSQSGRELEQYF. The CDR3 nucleotides are TGTGCCAGCAGTCAGAGCGGGAGAGAACTCGAGCAGTACTTC.

This clone was counted only a few times. The CDR3 is CASSPTVSYEQYF. CDR3 coding DNA: TGTGCCAGCAGTCCGACGGTCTCCTACGAGCAGTACTTC. This rearrangement joins TRBV27 to TRBJ2-7, with unresolved D. This CDR3 comprises 13 residues. V lost 5 bases and J lost 0, with 8 bases in between. Germline CDR1 is MNHEY and CDR2 is SMNVEV (reference sequence).

The chain recombines TRBV9 with TRBJ2-3; the match to TRBD2 covers 10 bases. CDR3 length: 15 amino acids. The V gene end was trimmed by 3 bases and the J gene end by 1 base; junction bases not matched to a gene: 2. Germline V gives CDR1 SGDLS, CDR2 YYNGEE. CDR3 DNA: TGTGCCAGCAGCGACGGACTAGCGGGCACAGATACGCAGTATTTT. Protein sequence: CASSDGLAGTDTQYF.

The rearrangement links TRBV28 to TRBJ2-4; the D gene could be TRBD1 or TRBD2 (7 bases each). The CDR3 extends over 12 amino acids. The germline V gene encodes CDR1 MDHEN and CDR2 SYDVKM. The V end was cut by 6 bases, the J end by 9 bases, with 12 bases between. As DNA, the CDR3 is TGTGCCAGCAGCATCAGGGGGGGCATTCAGTACTTC. It specifies CASSIRGGIQYF.

This sequence joins TRBV5-1 and TRBJ2-1; D may be TRBD1 (6 bases). Trimming left V 0 bases short and J 1 base short, with 8 bases between. The CDR3 totals 15 residues. CDR1 and CDR2 (germline): SGHRS, YFSETQ. The CDR3 region has the DNA TGCGCCAGCAGCTTGGTAAGGGGGTCCTACAATGAGCAGTTCTTC. Translation gives CASSLVRGSYNEQFF.